Below are 4 T cell receptor beta chains sequenced from a single sample in a study of OX40 agonist ivuxolimab in advanced cancers. The method was immunoSEQ multiplex PCR; TCRdb's version includes in-frame clones alone and lacks a portion of them. The top ten hold around 7.7% of the sample, which has 40,000 to 60,000 clones, 80% to 85% seen once. Sequenced material: CD4+ or CD8+ T cells sorted from blood, taken in a trial of the OX40 agonist ivuxolimab. These receptors all stem from an adult with an advanced solid tumor such as melanoma, head and neck, liver or kidney cancer.

In its sample, this clone was seen a few times. CDR3 region: CASSVDRDRIYEQYF. The CDR3 nucleotides are TGTGCCAGCAGCGTGGACCGGGACAGAATCTACGAGCAGTACTTC. The chain is built from TRBV7-7 and TRBJ2-7; 7 bases map to TRBD1. Germline CDR1 SSHAT, CDR2 FNYEAQ (reference sequence). Trimming took 5 bases from V and 3 from J; bases not matched to a gene: 10. This CDR3 region has 15 residues.

The rearrangement uses TRBV10-3 and TRBJ1-2; no definite D call. Between the trimmed V and J ends, which lost 2 bases and 8 bases, there was a span of 9 bases. Germline values: CDR1 ENHRY, CDR2 SYGVKD. The CDR3 spans 12 residues. In DNA, the CDR3 is TGTGCCATCAGTGAGGCAGTCGTAGGCTACACCTTC. Protein product: CAISEAVVGYTF.

The chain is built from TRBV6-4 and TRBJ2-3; 9 bases are a match to TRBD2. The CDR3 covers 15 residues. With V trimmed by 7 bases and J by 8 bases, 13 bases remained unmatched. Germline V CDR1 and CDR2: MRHNA, SNTAGT. The CDR3 reads CASTAGAGGLGTQYF. DNA for the CDR3: TGTGCCAGCACCGCAGGCGCGGGAGGGCTAGGTACGCAGTATTTT.

The count of this clone is one. The J gene is TRBJ2-7, the V gene TRBV5-6, with D possibly being TRBD1 or TRBD2 (5 bases each). V was trimmed by 4 bases and J by 7 bases, leaving 30 bases between them. CDR3 length: 18 residues. Germline V gene lookup returns CDR1 SGHDT and CDR2 YYEEEE. The CDR3 DNA reads as TGTGCCAGCAGCCCGACCCGAACACGGCCGGGGCTACGTTCGGAGCAGTACTTC. Protein product: CASSPTRTRPGLRSEQYF. Filled out from reference TRBV5-6 and TRBJ2-7, the complete variable domain reads DAGVTQSPTHLIKTRGQQVTLRCSPKSGHDTVSWYQQALGQGPQFIFQYYEEEERQRGNFPDRFSGHQFPNYSSELNVNALLLGDSALYLCASSPTRTRPGLRSEQYFGPGTRLTVT.